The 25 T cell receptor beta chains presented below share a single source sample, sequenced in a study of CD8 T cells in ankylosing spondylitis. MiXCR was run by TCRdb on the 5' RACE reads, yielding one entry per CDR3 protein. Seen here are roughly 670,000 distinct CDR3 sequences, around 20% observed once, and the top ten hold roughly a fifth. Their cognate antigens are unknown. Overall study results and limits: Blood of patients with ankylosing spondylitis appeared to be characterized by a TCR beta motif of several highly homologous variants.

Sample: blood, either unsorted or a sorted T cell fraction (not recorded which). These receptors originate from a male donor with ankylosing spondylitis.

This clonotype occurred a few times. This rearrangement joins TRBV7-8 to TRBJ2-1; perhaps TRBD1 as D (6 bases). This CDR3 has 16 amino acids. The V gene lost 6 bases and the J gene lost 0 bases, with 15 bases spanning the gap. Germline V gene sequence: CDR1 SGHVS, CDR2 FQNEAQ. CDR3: CASSPRQASSYNEQFF. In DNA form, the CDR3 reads TGTGCCAGCAGTCCAAGACAGGCTAGCTCCTACAATGAGCAGTTCTTC. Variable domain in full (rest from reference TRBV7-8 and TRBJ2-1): GAGVSQSPRYKVAKRGQDVALRCDPISGHVSLFWYQQALGQGPEFLTYFQNEAQLDKSGLPSDRFFAERPEGSVSTLKIQRTQQEDSAVYLCASSPRQASSYNEQFFGPGTRLTVL.

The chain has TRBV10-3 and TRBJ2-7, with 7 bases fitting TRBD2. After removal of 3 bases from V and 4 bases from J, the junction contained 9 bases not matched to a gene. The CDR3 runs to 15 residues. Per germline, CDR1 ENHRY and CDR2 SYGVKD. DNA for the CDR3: TGTGCCATCAGTGATGAGGGAGGGCCGTCTTACGAGCAGTACTTC. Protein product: CAISDEGGPSYEQYF.

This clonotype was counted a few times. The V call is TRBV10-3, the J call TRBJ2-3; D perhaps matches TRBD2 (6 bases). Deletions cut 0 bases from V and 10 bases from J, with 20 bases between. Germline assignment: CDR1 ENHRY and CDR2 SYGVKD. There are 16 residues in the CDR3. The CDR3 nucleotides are TGTGCCATCAGTGAGTCGATTTTAGCGGCTCAGATACCGCAGTATTTT. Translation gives CAISESILAAQIPQYF.

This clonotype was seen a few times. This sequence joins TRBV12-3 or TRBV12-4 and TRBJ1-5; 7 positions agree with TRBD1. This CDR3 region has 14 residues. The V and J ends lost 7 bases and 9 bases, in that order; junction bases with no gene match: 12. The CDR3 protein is CASTLGQVRGPQHF. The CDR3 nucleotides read TGTGCCAGCACCCTCGGACAGGTCAGGGGGCCCCAGCATTTT.

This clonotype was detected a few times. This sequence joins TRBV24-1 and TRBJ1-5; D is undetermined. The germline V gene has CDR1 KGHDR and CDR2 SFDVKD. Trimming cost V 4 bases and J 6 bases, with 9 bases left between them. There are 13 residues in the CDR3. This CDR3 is CATSDSRAQPQHF. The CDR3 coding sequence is TGTGCCACCAGTGACAGTAGAGCTCAGCCCCAGCATTTT.

The CDR3 DNA reads as TGTGCCAGCAGCCGTAGCGGGGGGCCCCAAGAGACCCAGTACTTC. Amino acids: CASSRSGGPQETQYF. The gene calls are TRBV7-9 and TRBJ2-5; 10 bases match TRBD2. The CDR3 spans 15 residues. CDR1 and CDR2 from the germline V gene are SEHNR and FQNEAQ (reference sequence). V shed 5 bases, J shed 1 base, and the junction held 4 bases outside the gene matches.

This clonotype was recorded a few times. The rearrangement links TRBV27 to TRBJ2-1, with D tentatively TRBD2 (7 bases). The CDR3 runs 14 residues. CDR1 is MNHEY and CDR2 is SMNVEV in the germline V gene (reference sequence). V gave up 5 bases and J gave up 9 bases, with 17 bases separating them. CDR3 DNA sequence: TGTGCCAGCAGTCCCCCGTTTGGGGGGGCTGAGCAGTTCTTC. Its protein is CASSPPFGGAEQFF.

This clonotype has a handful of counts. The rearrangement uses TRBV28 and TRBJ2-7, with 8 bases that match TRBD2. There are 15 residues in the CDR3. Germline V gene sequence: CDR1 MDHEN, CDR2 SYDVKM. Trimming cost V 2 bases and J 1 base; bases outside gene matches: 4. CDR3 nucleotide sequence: TGTGCCAGCAGTTTAGTGGCTAGCGGGTCCTACGAGCAGTACTTC. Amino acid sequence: CASSLVASGSYEQYF.

CDR3 protein: CASSPLVRSPVYEQYF. In DNA, the CDR3 is TGTGCCAGCAGCCCTTTAGTGCGATCCCCGGTCTACGAGCAGTACTTC. The chain employs TRBV4-2 and TRBJ2-7; D is unresolved. Germline V lookup: CDR1 LGHNA, CDR2 YNFKEQ. Trimming shortened V by 4 bases and J by 3 bases, and 19 bases separated the two germline ends. This CDR3 is 16 amino acids long.

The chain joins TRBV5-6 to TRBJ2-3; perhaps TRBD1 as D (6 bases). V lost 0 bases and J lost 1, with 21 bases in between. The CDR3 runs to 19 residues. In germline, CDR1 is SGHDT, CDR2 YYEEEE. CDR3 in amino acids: CASSLAAGTRVTRTDTQYF. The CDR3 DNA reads TGTGCCAGCAGCTTGGCGGCCGGGACAAGGGTTACCCGCACAGATACGCAGTATTTT.

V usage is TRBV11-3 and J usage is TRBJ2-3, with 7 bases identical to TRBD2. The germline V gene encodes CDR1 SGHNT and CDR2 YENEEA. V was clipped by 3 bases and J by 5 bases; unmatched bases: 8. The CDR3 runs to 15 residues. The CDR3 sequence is CASSLAGESGDTQYF. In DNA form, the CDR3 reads TGTGCCAGCAGCTTGGCGGGAGAGTCTGGAGATACGCAGTATTTT.

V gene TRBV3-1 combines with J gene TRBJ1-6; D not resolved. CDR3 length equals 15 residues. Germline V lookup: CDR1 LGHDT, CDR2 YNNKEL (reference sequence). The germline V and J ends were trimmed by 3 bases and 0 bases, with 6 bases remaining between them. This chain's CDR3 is CASSQGSSYNSPLHF. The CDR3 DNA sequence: TGTGCCAGCAGCCAGGGGAGCTCCTATAATTCACCCCTCCACTTT.

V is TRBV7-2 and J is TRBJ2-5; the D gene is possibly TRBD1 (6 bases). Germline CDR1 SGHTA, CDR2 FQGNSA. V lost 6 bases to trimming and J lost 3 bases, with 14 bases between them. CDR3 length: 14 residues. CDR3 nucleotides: TGTGCCAGCAGTGTGGACTCAGGGGAAGAGACCCAGTACTTC. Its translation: CASSVDSGEETQYF.

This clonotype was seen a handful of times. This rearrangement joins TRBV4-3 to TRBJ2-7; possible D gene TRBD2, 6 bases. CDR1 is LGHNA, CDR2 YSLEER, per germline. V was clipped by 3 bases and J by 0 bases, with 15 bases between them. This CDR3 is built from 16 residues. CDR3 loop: CASSQELAPSSYEQYF. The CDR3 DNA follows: TGCGCCAGCAGCCAGGAACTAGCTCCCAGCTCCTACGAGCAGTACTTC.

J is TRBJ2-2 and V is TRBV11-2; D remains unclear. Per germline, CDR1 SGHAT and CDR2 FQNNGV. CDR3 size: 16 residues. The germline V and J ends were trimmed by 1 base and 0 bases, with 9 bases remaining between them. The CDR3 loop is CASSLGLISNTGELFF. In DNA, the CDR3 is TGTGCCAGCAGCTTAGGGTTAATCTCGAACACCGGGGAGCTGTTTTTT.

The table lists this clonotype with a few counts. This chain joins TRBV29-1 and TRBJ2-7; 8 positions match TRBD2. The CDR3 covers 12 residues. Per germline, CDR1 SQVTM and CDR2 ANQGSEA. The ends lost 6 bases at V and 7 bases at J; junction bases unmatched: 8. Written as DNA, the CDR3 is TGCAGCGTCCCGGGGACTAGTACAGAGCAGTACTTC. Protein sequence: CSVPGTSTEQYF.

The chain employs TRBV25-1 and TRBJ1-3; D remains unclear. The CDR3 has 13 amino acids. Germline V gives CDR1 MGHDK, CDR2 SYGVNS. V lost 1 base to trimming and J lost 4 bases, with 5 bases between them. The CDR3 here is CASSEFGGNTIYF. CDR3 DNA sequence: TGTGCCAGCAGTGAATTCGGGGGAAACACCATATATTTT.

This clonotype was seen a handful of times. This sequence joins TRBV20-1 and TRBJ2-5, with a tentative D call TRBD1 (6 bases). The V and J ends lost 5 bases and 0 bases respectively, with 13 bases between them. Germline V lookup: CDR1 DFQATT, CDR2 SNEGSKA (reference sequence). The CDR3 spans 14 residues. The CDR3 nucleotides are TGCAGTGCTGACTATCAGGGGTACCAAGAGACCCAGTACTTC. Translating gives CSADYQGYQETQYF.

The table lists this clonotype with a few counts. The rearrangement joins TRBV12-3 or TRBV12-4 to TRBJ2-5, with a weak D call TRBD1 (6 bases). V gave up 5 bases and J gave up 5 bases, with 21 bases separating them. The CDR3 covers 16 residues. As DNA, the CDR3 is TGTGCCAGCAGTCCCCGAGTGGGGGCGCAATTGGAGACCCAGTACTTC. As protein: CASSPRVGAQLETQYF.

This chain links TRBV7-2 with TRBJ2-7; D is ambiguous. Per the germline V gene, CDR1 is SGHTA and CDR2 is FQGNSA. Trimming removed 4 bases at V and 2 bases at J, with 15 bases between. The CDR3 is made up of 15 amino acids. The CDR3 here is CASSSRQARAYEQYF. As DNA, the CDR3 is TGTGCCAGCAGCTCCCGCCAAGCCCGAGCCTACGAGCAGTACTTC.

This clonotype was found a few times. Here the CDR3 reads CAWRARGGETQYF. Written as DNA, the CDR3 is TGTGCCTGGAGGGCGAGGGGTGGAGAGACCCAGTACTTC. The V and J genes are TRBV30 and TRBJ2-5; the D gene could be TRBD1 or TRBD2 (5 bases each). The CDR3 spans 13 residues. The V gene's germline CDR1 is GTSNPN and CDR2 SVGIG (reference sequence). Trimming removed 3 bases at V and 4 bases at J, with 12 bases between.

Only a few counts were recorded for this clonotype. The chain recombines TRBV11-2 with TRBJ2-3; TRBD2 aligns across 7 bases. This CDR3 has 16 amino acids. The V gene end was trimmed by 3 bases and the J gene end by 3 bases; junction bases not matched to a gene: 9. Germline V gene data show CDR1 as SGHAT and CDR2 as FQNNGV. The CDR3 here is CASSLVRWGGTDTQYF. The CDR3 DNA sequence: TGTGCCAGCAGCTTGGTCCGGTGGGGGGGGACAGATACGCAGTATTTT.

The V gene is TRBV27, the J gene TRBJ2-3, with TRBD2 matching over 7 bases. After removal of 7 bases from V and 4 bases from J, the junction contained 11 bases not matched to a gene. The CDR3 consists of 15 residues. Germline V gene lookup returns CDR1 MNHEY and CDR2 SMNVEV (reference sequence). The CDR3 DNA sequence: TGTGCCAGCACAACGACGGGGGGTGTGGCAGATACGCAGTATTTT. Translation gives CASTTTGGVADTQYF.

DNA of the CDR3: TGTGCCACCAGTCTAGCGGGAGACGGTACGCAGTATTTT. Amino acid sequence: CATSLAGDGTQYF. This chain uses TRBV24-1 with TRBJ2-3; 10 bases match TRBD2. The V segment lost 6 bases and the J segment 8 bases; nucleotides outside the gene matches: 4. The CDR3 has 13 residues. Germline CDR1 and CDR2: KGHDR and SFDVKD.

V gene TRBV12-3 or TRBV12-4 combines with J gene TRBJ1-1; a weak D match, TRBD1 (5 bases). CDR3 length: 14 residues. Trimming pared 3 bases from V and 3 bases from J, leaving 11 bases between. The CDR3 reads CASSFKGWDTEAFF. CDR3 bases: TGTGCCAGCAGTTTTAAGGGGTGGGACACTGAAGCTTTCTTT.